Many counts were recorded for the clone carrying this T cell receptor beta chain. Its antigen is undetermined. Germline CDR1 and CDR2: DFQATT and SNEGSKA (reference sequence). The CDR3 runs to 18 residues. The V gene end was trimmed by 0 bases and the J gene end by 0 bases; junction bases not matched to a gene: 5. The data belong to a study of CD8 T cells in ankylosing spondylitis. Study conclusions and caveats: Clones tied to disease were said to be significantly enriched in matched ankylosing spondylitis synovial fluid.

Each TCR beta library was made by quantitative 5'-RACE that incorporated molecular barcodes. TCRdb independently ran MiXCR on the 5' RACE reads; one entry per CDR3 protein. This table has about 280,000 distinct CDR3 sequences, 20% appearing once. Sequencing was carried out using blood, either unsorted or a sorted T cell fraction (not recorded which). The TCR was taken from a male donor with ankylosing spondylitis or in good health (not recorded which). The chain employs TRBV20-1 and TRBJ2-1; 13 positions agree with TRBD2. The CDR3 region has the DNA TGCAGTGCTAGAGATCTCGGGACTAGCGGGGTCTCCTACAATGAGCAGTTCTTC. Translation: CSARDLGTSGVSYNEQFF.